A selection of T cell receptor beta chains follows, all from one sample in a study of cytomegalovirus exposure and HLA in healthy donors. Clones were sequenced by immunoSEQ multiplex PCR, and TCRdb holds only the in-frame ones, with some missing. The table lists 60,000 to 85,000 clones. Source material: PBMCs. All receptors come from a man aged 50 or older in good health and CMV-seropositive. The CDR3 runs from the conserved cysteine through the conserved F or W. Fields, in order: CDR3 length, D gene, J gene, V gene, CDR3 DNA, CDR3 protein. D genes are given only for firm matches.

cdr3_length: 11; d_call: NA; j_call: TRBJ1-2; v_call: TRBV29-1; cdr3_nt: TGCAGCGCAACAGAAAACTATGGCTACACCTTC; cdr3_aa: CSATENYGYTF
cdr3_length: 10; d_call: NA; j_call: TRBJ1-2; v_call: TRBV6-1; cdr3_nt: TGTGCCAGCAGCGGCTATGGCTACACCTTC; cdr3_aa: CASSGYGYTF
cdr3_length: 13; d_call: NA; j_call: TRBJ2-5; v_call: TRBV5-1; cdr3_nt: TGCGCCAGCAGCTTGATCTCCAGGGAGACCCAGTACTTC; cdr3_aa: CASSLISRETQYF
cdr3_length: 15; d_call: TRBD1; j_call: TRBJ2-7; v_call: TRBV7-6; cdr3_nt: TGTGCCAGCAGCGATAAACAGGGGGGTTCCTACGAGCAGTACTTC; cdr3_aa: CASSDKQGGSYEQYF
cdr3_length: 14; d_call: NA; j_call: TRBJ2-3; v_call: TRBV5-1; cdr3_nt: TGCGCCAGCAGCCCTGGGGGTAGCGGAGATACGCAGTATTTT; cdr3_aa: CASSPGGSGDTQYF
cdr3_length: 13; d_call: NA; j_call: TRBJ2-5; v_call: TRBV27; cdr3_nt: TGTGCCAGCAGTCTGACAGTCCAAGAGACCCAGTACTTC; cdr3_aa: CASSLTVQETQYF
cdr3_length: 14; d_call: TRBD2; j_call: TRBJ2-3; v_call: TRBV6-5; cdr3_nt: TGTGCCAGCAGCCCTGCGGGGGTTTCAGATACGCAGTATTTT; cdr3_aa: CASSPAGVSDTQYF
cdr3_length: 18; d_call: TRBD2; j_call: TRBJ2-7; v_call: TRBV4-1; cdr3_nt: TGCGCCAGCAGCCCCGGGACTAGCGGGACCTTTCAGGGGTACGAGCAGTACTTC; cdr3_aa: CASSPGTSGTFQGYEQYF
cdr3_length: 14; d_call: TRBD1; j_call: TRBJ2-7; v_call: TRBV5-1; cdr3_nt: TGCGCCAGCCGACCCGGGACAGGGTCACTCGAGCAGTACTTC; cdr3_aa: CASRPGTGSLEQYF
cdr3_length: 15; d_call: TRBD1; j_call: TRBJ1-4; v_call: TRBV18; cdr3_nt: TGTGCCAGCTCACCACCCGGGACAGATTATGAAAAACTGTTTTTT; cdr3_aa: CASSPPGTDYEKLFF
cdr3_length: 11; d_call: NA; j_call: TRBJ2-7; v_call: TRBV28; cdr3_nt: TGTGCCAGCAGTGGACAGTACGAGCAGTACTTC; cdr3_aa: CASSGQYEQYF
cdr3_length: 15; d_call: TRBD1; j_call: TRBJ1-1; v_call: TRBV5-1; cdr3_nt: TGCGCCAGCAGCCTCGGGACAGGCGAGGATTCTGAAGCTTTCTTT; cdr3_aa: CASSLGTGEDSEAFF
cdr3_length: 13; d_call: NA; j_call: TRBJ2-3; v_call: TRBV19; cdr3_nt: TGTGCCAGTAGTGGACAGCCCACAGATACGCAGTATTTT; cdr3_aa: CASSGQPTDTQYF
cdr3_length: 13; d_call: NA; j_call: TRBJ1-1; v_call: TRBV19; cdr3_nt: TGTGCCAGTAGTGTGGCTCGGGACACTGAAGCTTTCTTT; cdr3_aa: CASSVARDTEAFF
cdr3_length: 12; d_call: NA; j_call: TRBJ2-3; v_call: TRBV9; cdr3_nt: TGTGCCAGCAGCGTAGGAGCAGATACGCAGTATTTT; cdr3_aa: CASSVGADTQYF
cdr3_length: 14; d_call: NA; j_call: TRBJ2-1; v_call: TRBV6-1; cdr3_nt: TGTGCCAGCAGTGAAGCGCGGACCTACAATGAGCAGTTCTTC; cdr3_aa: CASSEARTYNEQFF
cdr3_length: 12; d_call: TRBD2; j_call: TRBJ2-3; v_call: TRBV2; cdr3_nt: TGTGCCAGCACCCCCCGACTAGCCCTCCGGTATTTT; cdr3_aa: CASTPRLALRYF
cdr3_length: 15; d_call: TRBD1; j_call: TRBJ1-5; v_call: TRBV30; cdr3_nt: TGTGCCTTCAGGACCGGGACAGTGGGCAATCAGCCCCAGCATTTT; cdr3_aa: CAFRTGTVGNQPQHF
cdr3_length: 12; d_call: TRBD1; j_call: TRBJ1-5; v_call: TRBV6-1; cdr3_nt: TGTGCCAGCACCTTTCAGGGGGAGCCCCAGCATTTT; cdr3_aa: CASTFQGEPQHF
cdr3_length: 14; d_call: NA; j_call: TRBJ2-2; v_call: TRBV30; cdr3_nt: TGTGCCTGGAGTGGGCAGGGAAACACCGGGGAGCTGTTTTTT; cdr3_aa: CAWSGQGNTGELFF
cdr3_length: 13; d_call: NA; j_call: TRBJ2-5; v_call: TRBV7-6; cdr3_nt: TGTGCCAGCAGCTTAACTCTTCCCGAGACCCAGTACTTC; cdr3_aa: CASSLTLPETQYF
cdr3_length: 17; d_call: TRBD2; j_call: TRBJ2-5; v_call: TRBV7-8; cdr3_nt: TGTGCCAGCAGCTTAGGACTAGCGGTAAAGATGCTGGAGACCCAGTACTTC; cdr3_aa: CASSLGLAVKMLETQYF
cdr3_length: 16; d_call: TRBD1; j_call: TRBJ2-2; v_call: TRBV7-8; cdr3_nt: TGTGCCAGCCACTATTTGGGACAGCTGAACACCGGGGAGCTGTTTTTT; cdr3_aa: CASHYLGQLNTGELFF
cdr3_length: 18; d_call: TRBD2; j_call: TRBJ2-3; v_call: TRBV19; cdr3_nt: TGTGTCGTCAGCAAGTTGGAGGGTCTAGCGGTTAGCACAGATACGCAGTATTTT; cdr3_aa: CVVSKLEGLAVSTDTQYF
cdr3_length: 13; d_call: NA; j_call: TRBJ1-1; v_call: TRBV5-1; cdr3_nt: TGCGCCAGTCGGGATGCGGTGAACACTGAAGCTTTCTTT; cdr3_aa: CASRDAVNTEAFF
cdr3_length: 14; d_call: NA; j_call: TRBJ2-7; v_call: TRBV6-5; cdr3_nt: TGTGCCAGCAGTTCGATTTCGAGCTCCTACGAGCAGTACTTC; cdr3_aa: CASSSISSSYEQYF
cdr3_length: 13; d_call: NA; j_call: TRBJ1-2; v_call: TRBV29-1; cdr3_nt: TGCAGCGTCTACAGGGAGATTAACTATGGCTACACCTTC; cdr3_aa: CSVYREINYGYTF
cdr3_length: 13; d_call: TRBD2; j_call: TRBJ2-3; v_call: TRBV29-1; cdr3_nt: TGCAGCGCGGGAGGGGCTCAGGGAGATACGCAGTATTTT; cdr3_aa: CSAGGAQGDTQYF
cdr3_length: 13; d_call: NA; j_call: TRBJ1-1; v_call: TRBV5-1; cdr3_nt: TGCGCCAGCAGCTTCAGGGGATCCACTGAAGCTTTCTTT; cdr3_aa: CASSFRGSTEAFF
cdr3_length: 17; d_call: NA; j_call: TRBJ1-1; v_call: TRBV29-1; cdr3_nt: TGCAGCGTTAAGGGGATTGAGGGAGGATCCATGAACACTGAAGCTTTCTTT; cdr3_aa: CSVKGIEGGSMNTEAFF